This T cell receptor (beta chain) was identified during a study of blood T cell repertoires in COVID-19. Study as a whole: COVID-19 samples from acute and convalescent phases originated in the United States, Italy and Spain. The cDNA or gDNA used as material had been derived from T cells, B-cell-depleted T cells, or PBMCs.

The repertoire was sequenced with immunoSEQ multiplex PCR; TCRdb's copy has only in-frame clones and lacks some. The sample shows approximately 30,000 clones, 60% to 80% of them seen only once. V lost 5 bases and J lost 4, with 22 bases in between. Germline CDR1 is SGHAT and CDR2 is FQNNGV. The CDR3 runs 17 residues. This sequence originates from a woman in her fifties or sixties with acute or convalescent COVID-19. The V call is TRBV11-2, the J call TRBJ2-3; a possible D gene is TRBD1 (5 bases). The sequenced sample was peripheral blood. DNA of the CDR3: TGTGCCAGCAGCCCCCGTCCGTCACCAGGGCCCGCAGATACGCAGTATTTT. Amino acid sequence: CASSPRPSPGPADTQYF.